These T cell receptor beta chains were read from a single sample in a study of blood T cell repertoires in COVID-19. Data came from immunoSEQ multiplex PCR; TCRdb stores just in-frame clones and leaves some out. Of some 290,000 clones in the sample, roughly nine tenths are singletons; the top ten hold over 9.5%. The sequenced sample consisted of peripheral blood. The source of these receptors is a woman in her 30s with COVID-19, enrolled during active disease. CDR3s leave out the opening cysteine and the closing phenylalanine or tryptophan. The order of the fields is V gene, D gene, CDR3 length, J gene, CDR3 protein. The D gene is left open where the match is weak.

>TRBV7-9|TRBD2|12|TRBJ2-7
ASSSGTSGYEQY
>TRBV24-1|.|11|TRBJ1-5
ASQGKSNQPQH
>TRBV2|TRBD2|13|TRBJ2-2
ASSGAGGESGELF
>TRBV7-2|.|12|TRBJ2-5
ASSPQVTQETQY
>TRBV10-3|TRBD2|13|TRBJ2-2
AIRGGAAGTGELF
>TRBV5-4|.|12|TRBJ1-6
ASSLDGANSPLH
>TRBV6-5|.|12|TRBJ2-5
ASSYAQGAETQY
>TRBV2|TRBD1|13|TRBJ2-1
ASCEGTGAHNEQF
>TRBV21-1|.|14|TRBJ2-7
ASSPTGQAPSYEQY
>TRBV3-1/TRBV3-2|.|10|TRBJ1-1
ASRSRGSEAF
>TRBV27|TRBD1|12|TRBJ2-7
ASGPGQGSYEQY
>TRBV5-1|TRBD1|12|TRBJ2-7
ASSLIQGAYEQY
>TRBV10-1|.|13|TRBJ2-7
ASSIKVGQEGEQY
>TRBV6-2/TRBV6-3|TRBD1|14|TRBJ2-7
ASSSPDRDTDYEQY
>TRBV19|TRBD1|13|TRBJ1-2
ASSFRQGVNYGYT
>TRBV25-1|.|10|TRBJ2-7
ASSDRSYEQY
>TRBV5-6|TRBD2|12|TRBJ2-1
ASSLAGGRNEQF
>TRBV10-3|TRBD2|14|TRBJ2-1
AISESVTWGGNEQF
>TRBV19|TRBD2|11|TRBJ2-3
AARGDSTDTQY
>TRBV27|TRBD1|13|TRBJ2-7
ASSFTGTGVYEQY
>TRBV2|.|12|TRBJ1-1
ASSPGQLNTEAF
>TRBV4-1|TRBD1|14|TRBJ1-6
ASRGNRGQRGSPLH
>TRBV4-1|TRBD1|15|TRBJ1-5
ASSQVVTGANNQPQH
>TRBV6-5|.|13|TRBJ2-5
ASRTTGPWGETQY
>TRBV7-9|.|12|TRBJ2-3
GIAGPRDTDTQY
>TRBV6-5|.|12|TRBJ1-5
ASIRVGSNQPQH
>TRBV10-3|TRBD2|14|TRBJ2-2
AISDNGGGLPGELF
>TRBV5-6|.|11|TRBJ1-3
ASRVGSGNTIY
>TRBV19|.|12|TRBJ2-1
ASSSRTGSNEQF
>TRBV6-5|.|13|TRBJ1-5
ASSPDGGSNQPQH
>TRBV7-2|.|13|TRBJ1-4
ASSLREATNEKLF
>TRBV27|TRBD1|13|TRBJ2-7
ASSLSGTGRYEQY
>TRBV6-5|.|12|TRBJ1-2
ASSGQGWWYGYT
>TRBV5-4|.|12|TRBJ1-1
ASSRGGMNTEAF
>TRBV5-1|.|13|TRBJ2-7
ASSLGLSTTYEQY
>TRBV19|TRBD1|12|TRBJ2-7
ASSPGTGVYEQY
>TRBV7-8|TRBD1|13|TRBJ1-5
ASSLVTGGDQPQH
>TRBV10-2|TRBD2|12|TRBJ2-2
ASTPAGGIGELF
>TRBV30|.|13|TRBJ1-3
AWGDGGLSGNTIY
>TRBV27|.|12|TRBJ1-6
ASSFPGTNSPLH
>TRBV6-4|TRBD1|13|TRBJ1-2
ASRQQGKGNYGYT
>TRBV19|.|12|TRBJ2-6
ASSWTAGANVLT
>TRBV5-6|.|12|TRBJ1-3
ASSLAAGGNTIY
>TRBV2|TRBD1|11|TRBJ1-2
ASSGTGGYGYT
>TRBV2|.|11|TRBJ2-2
ASSVEGTGELF
>TRBV11-3|.|9|TRBJ1-5
ASSPYQPQH
>TRBV5-1|TRBD1|11|TRBJ2-7
ASSLDRGYEQY
>TRBV19|.|15|TRBJ2-2
ASSTPGHSLATGELF
>TRBV30|.|15|TRBJ2-3
AWNRAGDYYDTDTQY
>TRBV6-5|TRBD1|13|TRBJ1-1
ASSYSRTGETEAF
>TRBV13|TRBD1|13|TRBJ1-2
ASSSTGGSGYGYT
>TRBV5-1|TRBD1|15|TRBJ2-3
ASSVTGEGVSSDTQY
>TRBV19|.|14|TRBJ1-1
ASSLLQAGMNTEAF
>TRBV28|.|12|TRBJ2-7
ASSLPGRSYEQY
>TRBV6-6|TRBD1|12|TRBJ2-7
ASTEQGAFYEQY
>TRBV29-1|.|8|TRBJ2-1
SVIYGEQF